These 15 T cell receptor beta chains originate from one sample sequenced in a study of T cell responses to AZD1222 COVID-19 vaccine. Measured with immunoSEQ multiplex PCR; TCRdb has only the in-frame clones, and not every one. The sample has under 140,000 clones, roughly 92% seen once. This specimen was peripheral blood, taken 28 days after the second AZD1222 dose. The receptors derive from an adult who received the AZD1222 COVID-19 vaccine.

This chain links TRBV11-1 with TRBJ2-1; D remains ambiguous. This CDR3 comprises 11 residues. Trimming pared 1 base from V and 9 bases from J, leaving 4 bases between. Germline lookup yields CDR1 SGHAT and CDR2 FQDESV (reference sequence). CDR3 in DNA: TGTGCCAGCAGCTTAGGTCTTGAGCAGTTCTTC. It specifies CASSLGLEQFF.

The chain joins TRBV4-2 to TRBJ1-2; D gene unclear. Germline V gene lookup returns CDR1 LGHNA and CDR2 YNFKEQ. Deletions cut 1 base from V and 5 bases from J, with 11 bases between. The CDR3 has 14 amino acids. The CDR3 here is CASSQGSPRYGYTF. The CDR3 bases are TGTGCCAGCAGCCAAGGGTCCCCAAGATATGGCTACACCTTC.

The chain is built from TRBV7-9 and TRBJ2-3, with TRBD1 as a possible D gene (6 bases). With 2 bases removed from V and 4 bases from J, the gap between germline ends came to 13 bases. There are 15 residues in the CDR3. CDR1 SEHNR and CDR2 FQNEAQ come from the germline V gene (reference sequence). CDR3 protein: CASSLIGGESDTQYF. The DNA for the CDR3 is TGTGCCAGCAGCTTAATAGGGGGAGAGTCAGATACGCAGTATTTT.

Only a few counts were recorded for this clone. The chain is built from TRBV18 and TRBJ1-3; 8 bases map to TRBD1. Per germline, CDR1 KGHSH and CDR2 LQKENI. The V gene end was trimmed by 6 bases and the J gene end by 3 bases; junction bases not matched to a gene: 10. The CDR3 contains 16 residues. CDR3 DNA sequence: TGTGCCAGCTCCCCTGACAGGGGTGTGCGTGGAAACACCATATATTTT. It codes for CASSPDRGVRGNTIYF.

The chain combines TRBV20-1 with TRBJ2-7; D unclear. Trimming removed 3 bases at V and 4 bases at J, with 7 bases between. The CDR3 sequence is 11 residues long. Germline values: CDR1 DFQATT, CDR2 SNEGSKA (reference sequence). This CDR3 is CSARLRYEQYF. The CDR3, as DNA: TGCAGTGCTAGGTTGAGGTACGAGCAGTACTTC.

This chain links TRBV6-5 with TRBJ2-7, with TRBD1 matching 8 bases. Germline V gives CDR1 MNHEY, CDR2 SVGAGI. The CDR3 extends over 13 amino acids. V shed 4 bases and J 11 bases; nucleotides not matched to a gene: 10. DNA of the CDR3: TGTGCCAGCAGTTCCCGGACAGGGCTTAAGGAGTACTTC. Its protein product is CASSSRTGLKEYF.

The J gene is TRBJ1-2, the V gene TRBV7-2, with D unclear. Trimming pared 5 bases from V and 0 bases from J, leaving 16 bases between. CDR3 size: 16 residues. Germline V gene sequence: CDR1 SGHTA, CDR2 FQGNSA. As DNA, the CDR3 is TGTGCCAGCAGCCGGAGGGAAAAGCTAGCTAACTATGGCTACACCTTC. Protein: CASSRREKLANYGYTF.

DNA of the CDR3: TGTGCCAGCAGCTTGGACCCCTATCAGCCCCAGCATTTT. This gives the protein CASSLDPYQPQHF. The chain uses TRBV5-5 and TRBJ1-5; no clear D. From germline, CDR1 is SGHKS and CDR2 YYEKEE (reference sequence). V was shortened by 0 bases and J by 5 bases, with 6 bases between the two germline ends. The CDR3 loop spans 13 amino acids.

The chain couples TRBV5-1 to TRBJ1-2, with TRBD1 matching 7 bases. The CDR3 spans 15 residues. Germline V gene data show CDR1 as SGHRS and CDR2 as YFSETQ. V shed 4 bases, J shed 0 bases, and the junction held 6 bases outside the gene matches. The CDR3 spells CASSQGQIANYGYTF. In nucleotides, the CDR3 is TGCGCCAGCAGCCAGGGACAGATCGCTAACTATGGCTACACCTTC.

The gene calls are TRBV24-1 and TRBJ2-7; TRBD2 agrees at 10 bases. There are 16 residues in the CDR3. V was clipped by 3 bases and J by 3 bases; unmatched bases: 7. Germline CDR1 KGHDR, CDR2 SFDVKD. Here the CDR3 reads CATSDTTLAGYYEQYF. The CDR3 DNA reads as TGTGCCACCAGTGATACTACACTAGCGGGGTACTACGAGCAGTACTTC.

CDR3 residues: CASRVGSNQPQHF. The CDR3 DNA sequence: TGCGCCAGCAGGGTGGGGAGCAATCAGCCCCAGCATTTT. The V gene is TRBV5-1, the J gene TRBJ1-5; D unresolved. Germline CDR1 and CDR2: SGHRS and YFSETQ. Trimming took 5 bases from V and 1 from J, leaving 7 bases between them. This CDR3 spans 13 amino acids.

The gene calls are TRBV5-1 and TRBJ2-1; TRBD2 agrees at 9 bases. J was trimmed by 6 bases and V by 4 bases; bases with no gene match: 11. The CDR3 sequence is 16 residues long. Germline V CDR1 and CDR2: SGHRS, YFSETQ. The CDR3 sequence: CASSPGAGGPSNEQFF. In DNA, the CDR3 is TGCGCCAGCAGCCCCGGAGCGGGGGGACCCTCCAATGAGCAGTTCTTC.

The chain has TRBV7-9 and TRBJ1-1, with D possibly matching TRBD1 (6 bases). The CDR3 consists of 16 residues. CDR1 SEHNR and CDR2 FQNEAQ come from the germline V gene (reference sequence). V lost 6 bases to trimming and J lost 3 bases, with 20 bases between them. Written as DNA, the CDR3 is TGTGCCAGCAGGTCATACGGGGGGTCAGGGGACACTGAAGCTTTCTTT. This codes for CASRSYGGSGDTEAFF.

The CDR3 DNA is TGTGCCAGCAGTAGACAGGGAAGGCAAACTGAAGCTTTCTTT. This codes for CASSRQGRQTEAFF. The genes are TRBV2 and TRBJ1-1; 7 nucleotides match TRBD1. Trimming at V came to 5 bases and at J to 5 bases, leaving 8 bases not matched to a gene. Germline V CDR1 and CDR2: SNHLY, FYNNEI. CDR3 length equals 14 residues.

The gene calls are TRBV7-9 and TRBJ2-5, with D unclear. The V gene's germline CDR1 is SEHNR and CDR2 FQNEAQ (reference sequence). The V and J ends lost 1 base and 5 bases respectively, with 8 bases between them. CDR3 length equals 13 residues. The DNA of the CDR3 is TGTGCCAGCAGCTTAGGTGGTATGGAGACCCAGTACTTC. Its translation: CASSLGGMETQYF.